This is a list of T cell receptor beta chains from one sample in a study of PD-1 blockade in classical Hodgkin lymphoma. TCRdb's copy holds only in-frame clones and misses some; the assay was immunoSEQ multiplex PCR. Of just over 15,000 clones detected, around 84% appear once; the ten largest clones hold around 0.86%. Sequences were obtained from CD4+ T cells from blood. Every receptor here comes from a human donor with classical Hodgkin lymphoma. Each CDR3 is given with its conserved first and last residue. The D gene is left open where the match is weak. Some rows have no size entry. The others give once, few or many, or a class for an expanded clone.

clone_size,v_call,d_call,j_call,cdr3_nt,cdr3_aa
-,TRBV5-1,-,TRBJ2-1,TGCGCCAGCAGCTTGGTAACGACCGATCCCTACAATGAGCAGTTCTTC,CASSLVTTDPYNEQFF
-,TRBV6-6,TRBD1,TRBJ1-1,TGTGCCAGCAGTTACTCGAGGTTAGGGACAGGGGCTGAAGCTTTCTTT,CASSYSRLGTGAEAFF
-,TRBV27,TRBD2,TRBJ2-7,TGTGCCAGCAGTTTATCGGGCCGTTGGACTAGCGCCTCCTACGAGCAGTACTTC,CASSLSGRWTSASYEQYF
-,TRBV4-2,-,TRBJ1-2,TGTGCCAGCAGCCCAGGGACAATCTATGGCTACACCTTC,CASSPGTIYGYTF
-,TRBV2,-,TRBJ1-2,TGTGCCAGCAGTGTGGGCAGTAACTATGGCTACACCTTC,CASSVGSNYGYTF
-,TRBV29-1,-,TRBJ1-1,TGCAGCGTTGCGGTGACAGCGAACACTGAAGCTTTCTTT,CSVAVTANTEAFF
-,TRBV28,TRBD2,TRBJ2-4,TGTGCCAGCAGTTCTAGCGGGAGCGGGAAAAACATTCAGTACTTC,CASSSSGSGKNIQYF
-,TRBV15,TRBD1,TRBJ1-1,TGTGCCACCAGCAGAGAAGGGACAGGGGGCAGGAGGACTGAAGCTTTCTTT,CATSREGTGGRRTEAFF
-,TRBV5-5,TRBD2,TRBJ2-1,TGTGCCAGCAGCTTGACTGGACTAGCGGGTTTAGGGCAGTTCTTC,CASSLTGLAGLGQFF
-,TRBV9,TRBD1,TRBJ2-3,TGTGCCAGCAGCAGGGACAGGAGGGTCACAGATACGCAGTATTTT,CASSRDRRVTDTQYF
-,TRBV27,-,TRBJ2-3,TGTGCCAGCAACGAGTGGGGCGCCGGGACTCCCATGGGTACGCAGTATTTT,CASNEWGAGTPMGTQYF
-,TRBV5-1,-,TRBJ2-1,TGCGCCAGCAGCTTGGTTCCGGGACTCTCCTACAATGAGCAGTTCTTC,CASSLVPGLSYNEQFF
-,TRBV9,-,TRBJ1-2,TGTGCCAGCAGCCCGTTAAATCCCGGGCAGGGTGTACGCAACTATGGCTACACCTTC,CASSPLNPGQGVRNYGYTF
few,TRBV29-1,-,TRBJ1-1,TGCAGCGTTGAAGTTTGGACAGACTATGAAGCTTTCTTT,CSVEVWTDYEAFF
-,TRBV28,-,TRBJ1-4,TGTGCCAGCAGCCGAGACTCTCGTCCTGTGGCTGAAAAACTGTTTTTT,CASSRDSRPVAEKLFF
few,TRBV9,-,TRBJ2-2,TGTGCCAGCAGCGTATTGAGCGGGAACACCGGGGAGCTGTTTTTT,CASSVLSGNTGELFF
-,TRBV12-5,-,TRBJ2-2,TGTGCTAGTGGTCTCCCGGGACTCCTCCACCGGGAGCTGTTTTTT,CASGLPGLLHRELFF
-,TRBV19,-,TRBJ1-5,TGTGCCAGTAGTATGAGGATAGCAGGTATCAATCAGCCCCAGCATTTT,CASSMRIAGINQPQHF
-,TRBV4-3,-,TRBJ1-4,TGCGCCAGCAGCCTGACAGCCTCTCCCAAAACAACTAATGAAAAACTGTTTTTT,CASSLTASPKTTNEKLFF
-,TRBV27,-,TRBJ1-5,TGTGCCAGCAGTTTAAAACCCGGCGGGCCACGAGGGCCCCAGCATTTT,CASSLKPGGPRGPQHF
-,TRBV19,-,TRBJ2-1,TGTGCCAGTACCATCCGCCCTGGCAGCTTCCTTTCCTACAATGAGCAGTTCTTC,CASTIRPGSFLSYNEQFF
-,TRBV7-2,TRBD2,TRBJ2-7,TGTGCCAGCAGCTTAATTGCGGGAGTACAGTACTTC,CASSLIAGVQYF
-,TRBV28,-,TRBJ1-1,TGTGCCAGCAGTTTATTGATGGTGGCAGGCACTGAAGCTTTCTTT,CASSLLMVAGTEAFF
-,TRBV28,TRBD1,TRBJ1-2,TGTGCCAGCACCCAGCCAGGGGGCAACTATGGCTACACCTTC,CASTQPGGNYGYTF
-,TRBV27,TRBD2,TRBJ2-7,TGTGCCAGCAGTTTACGGGGACTAGCGGGACCGTCTAAGGAGCAGTACTTC,CASSLRGLAGPSKEQYF
-,TRBV18,TRBD2,TRBJ2-7,TGTGCCAGCTCACACCCCGGGACTAGAAGTATGCACGAGCAGTACTTC,CASSHPGTRSMHEQYF
-,TRBV7-2,-,TRBJ2-7,TGTGCCAGCAGCCCCCCCAGGGGGGGGTCTGCCGAGCAGTACTTC,CASSPPRGGSAEQYF
-,TRBV4-2,-,TRBJ1-4,TGTGCCAGCAGCCCCACAGGGAGCACTAATGAAAAACTGTTTTTT,CASSPTGSTNEKLFF
once,TRBV11-2,TRBD2,TRBJ2-7,TGTGCCAGCAGCTTGCAAGCGGGAGATGTATACGAGCAGTACTTC,CASSLQAGDVYEQYF
-,TRBV6-5,-,TRBJ1-3,TGTGCCAGCAGTACCTCGGGCTCTGGAAACACCATATATTTT,CASSTSGSGNTIYF
-,TRBV5-1,TRBD2,TRBJ2-7,TGCGCCAGCAACAGACTAGCGGGAGCCCCCCCCTACGAGCAGTACTTC,CASNRLAGAPPYEQYF
few,TRBV27,TRBD2,TRBJ2-7,TGTGCCAGCAGTCTTCGGGAGGCCAGCTCCTACGAGCAGTACTTC,CASSLREASSYEQYF
-,TRBV10-3,-,TRBJ2-4,TGTGCCATCAGTGACGGAGCCAAAAACATTCAGTACTTC,CAISDGAKNIQYF
-,TRBV18,TRBD1,TRBJ1-1,TGTGCCAGCTCACCGAAGATACCGGGACAGGGGGCCGGCACTGAAGCTTTCTTT,CASSPKIPGQGAGTEAFF